This entry is about one T cell receptor beta chain. Its antigen is unknown. The V segment lost 5 bases and the J segment 0 bases; nucleotides outside the gene matches: 6. Germline V lookup: CDR1 DFQATT, CDR2 SNEGSKA (reference sequence). The CDR3 length is 15 residues. Each CDR3 protein gets one entry after TCRdb re-called the 5' RACE reads with MiXCR. The data contain 350,000 to 450,000 distinct CDR3 sequences, more than 20% of them seen just once; the ten biggest clones take up about 12%. This specimen belongs to a study of CD8 T cells in ankylosing spondylitis. Study results and caveats: Reports say disease-linked clones showed up significantly more in matched ankylosing spondylitis synovial fluid. Earlier literature documents some of the motif variants in reactive arthritis synovial fluid and blood.

This receptor was identified in a male donor with ankylosing spondylitis or in good health (not recorded which). Sequencing was performed on blood, either unsorted or a sorted T cell fraction (not recorded which). The chain employs TRBV20-1 and TRBJ2-3, with 9 bases fitting TRBD2. CDR3 loop: CSAWSGGRSTDTQYF. Here the CDR3 DNA reads TGCAGTGCTTGGAGCGGGGGGCGAAGCACAGATACGCAGTATTTT.